These T cell receptor beta chains were read from a single sample in a study of blood T cell repertoires in COVID-19. TCRdb keeps only in-frame clones here, not all; method: immunoSEQ multiplex PCR. The table shows approximately 270,000 clones, with under 90% occurring only once. Sequencing input: PBMCs or T cells enriched from blood (not recorded which). These receptor sequences come from a man in his forties who had recovered from COVID-19. Both conserved end residues are part of each CDR3. D genes are given only for firm matches.

cdr3_nt cdr3_aa v_call d_call j_call
TGCAGCGTCGACAGGGGCCAAACCTACAATGAGCAGTTCTTC CSVDRGQTYNEQFF TRBV29-1 TRBD1 TRBJ2-1
TGTGCCAGCAGCTTCCGCGCACACCTAGACCTGAACACTGAAGCTTTCTTT CASSFRAHLDLNTEAFF TRBV7-8 NA TRBJ1-1
TGTGCCAGCAGCCAGGTCGAATGGCAAGAGACCCAGTACTTC CASSQVEWQETQYF TRBV28 NA TRBJ2-5
TGTGCCAGCAGCTTAGGCGGGGGCGCCTACAATGAGCAGTTCTTC CASSLGGGAYNEQFF TRBV7-2 NA TRBJ2-1
TGTGCCAGCAGCCAAGAAGGGGTGGAGCTCGGGCTGGATACGCAGTATTTT CASSQEGVELGLDTQYF TRBV3-1/TRBV3-2 NA TRBJ2-3
TGTGCCAGCAGCCCTCGACTAGCGGGAGGTGTCGAGCAGTACTTC CASSPRLAGGVEQYF TRBV7-2 TRBD2 TRBJ2-7
TGTGCCAGCAGCTTAGGAAGAGACTATAATTCACCCCTCCACTTT CASSLGRDYNSPLHF TRBV7-9 NA TRBJ1-6
TGTGCCAGCTCACCACTTAGCGGGCCGAACACTGAAGCTTTCTTT CASSPLSGPNTEAFF TRBV18 NA TRBJ1-1
TGTGCCAGCTCACGAGGAAAGAATGAAAAACTGTTTTTT CASSRGKNEKLFF TRBV18 NA TRBJ1-4
TGTGCCAGCAGTTACTCGGGCGATGACTATGGCTACACCTTC CASSYSGDDYGYTF TRBV6-5 NA TRBJ1-2
TGTGCCAGCTCACCACCGGGACAGCCCCCTGGTGGCTACACCTTC CASSPPGQPPGGYTF TRBV18 TRBD1 TRBJ1-2
TGTGCCAGCAGCAAAGGGTTACGGGAGGGGAGCTACGAGCAGTACTTC CASSKGLREGSYEQYF TRBV21-1 NA TRBJ2-7
TGTGCCAGCAGGTCGGGGAGCTCTGGAAACACCATATATTTT CASRSGSSGNTIYF TRBV9 NA TRBJ1-3
TGTGCCAGCAGCTTGGCAGGGCCTGAGACCCAGTACTTC CASSLAGPETQYF TRBV5-6 NA TRBJ2-5
TGTGCCAGCAGCCAGATAGCGGGAGGAGGGGAAGATACGCAGTATTTT CASSQIAGGGEDTQYF TRBV4-2 TRBD2 TRBJ2-3
TGTGCCAGCAGACTAGCGGGTGTCCAAGAGACCCAGTACTTC CASRLAGVQETQYF TRBV6-5 TRBD2 TRBJ2-5
TGTGCCAGCAGTTCAGGGGACAGGGCGAATGAGCAGTTCTTC CASSSGDRANEQFF TRBV6-5 TRBD1 TRBJ2-1
TGTGCCAGCAGCGCCCTCCGGGACAGCTTATCCTACGAGCAGTACTTC CASSALRDSLSYEQYF TRBV21-1 NA TRBJ2-7
TGTGCCAGTCCAAGGGGGACAGGGGGCAGTTATGGCTACACCTTC CASPRGTGGSYGYTF TRBV2 TRBD1 TRBJ1-2
TGTGCCAGCAGAAGAACAGGGGAGCCTTCACCCCTCCACTTT CASRRTGEPSPLHF TRBV2 TRBD1 TRBJ1-6
TGCGCCAGCAGCTTGGGACTCGGACAGGGGCAAGAGACCCAGTACTTC CASSLGLGQGQETQYF TRBV5-1 TRBD1 TRBJ2-5
TGTGCCAGCAGCCCTAGAGGGTCAGGTCGCTATGGCTACACCTTC CASSPRGSGRYGYTF TRBV28 NA TRBJ1-2
TGTGCCAGCAGTCTGAATACAGGGGGGGATGAAGCTTTCTTT CASSLNTGGDEAFF TRBV3-1/TRBV3-2 TRBD1 TRBJ1-1
TGTGCCAGCAGCCTACCGACAGGGGGCCAAGAAAAACTGTTTTTT CASSLPTGGQEKLFF TRBV28 TRBD1 TRBJ1-4
TGTGCCAGCAGCTTAGGGAGCTGGGGGGACTCCTACGAGCAGTACTTC CASSLGSWGDSYEQYF TRBV7-6 NA TRBJ2-7
TGTGCCAGCAGCTTAGTCGAGGACACTGAAGCTTTCTTT CASSLVEDTEAFF TRBV11-2 NA TRBJ1-1